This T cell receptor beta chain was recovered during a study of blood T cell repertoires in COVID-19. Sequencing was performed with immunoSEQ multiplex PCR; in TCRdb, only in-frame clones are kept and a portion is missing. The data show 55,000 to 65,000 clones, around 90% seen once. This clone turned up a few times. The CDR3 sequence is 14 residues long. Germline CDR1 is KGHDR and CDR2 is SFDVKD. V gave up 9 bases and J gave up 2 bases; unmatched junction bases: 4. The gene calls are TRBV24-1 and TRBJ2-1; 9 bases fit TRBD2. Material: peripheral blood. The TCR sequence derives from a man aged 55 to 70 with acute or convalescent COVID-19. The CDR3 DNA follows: TGTGCCACCTCCGGACTAGCGACCTACAATGAGCAGTTCTTC. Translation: CATSGLATYNEQFF.